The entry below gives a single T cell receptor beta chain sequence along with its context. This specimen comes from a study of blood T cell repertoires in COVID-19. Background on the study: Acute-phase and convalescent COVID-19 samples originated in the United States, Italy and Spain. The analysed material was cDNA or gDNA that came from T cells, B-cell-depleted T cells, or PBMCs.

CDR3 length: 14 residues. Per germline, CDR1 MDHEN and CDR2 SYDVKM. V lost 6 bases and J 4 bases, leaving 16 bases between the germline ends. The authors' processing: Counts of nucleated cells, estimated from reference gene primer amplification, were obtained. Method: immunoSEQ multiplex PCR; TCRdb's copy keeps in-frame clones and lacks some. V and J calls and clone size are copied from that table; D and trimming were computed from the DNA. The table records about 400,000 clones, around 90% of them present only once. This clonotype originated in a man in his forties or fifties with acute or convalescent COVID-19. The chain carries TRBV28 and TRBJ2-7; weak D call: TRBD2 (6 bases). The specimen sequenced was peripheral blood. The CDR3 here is CASSQGGVGYEQYF. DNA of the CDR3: TGTGCCAGCAGCCAAGGAGGGGTAGGTTACGAGCAGTACTTC.